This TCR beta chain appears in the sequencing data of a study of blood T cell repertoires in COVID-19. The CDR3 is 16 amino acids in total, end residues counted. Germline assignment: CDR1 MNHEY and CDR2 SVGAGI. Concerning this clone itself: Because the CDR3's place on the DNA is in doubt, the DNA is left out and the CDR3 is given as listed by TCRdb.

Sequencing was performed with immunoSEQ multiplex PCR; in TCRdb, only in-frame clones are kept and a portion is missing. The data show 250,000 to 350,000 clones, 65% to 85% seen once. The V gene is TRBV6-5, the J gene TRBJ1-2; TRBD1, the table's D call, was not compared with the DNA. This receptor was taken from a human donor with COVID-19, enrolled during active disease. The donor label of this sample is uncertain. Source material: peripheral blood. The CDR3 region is CASSSSTGLIIYGYTF.